Listed below are T cell receptor beta chains from one sample, sequenced in a study of shared clonotypes between healthy human individuals. Profiling relied on immunoSEQ multiplex PCR, and the TCRdb table lists in-frame clones only, not all of them. In the table there are roughly 1,000,000 clones, approximately 80% of which are singletons. The specimen was memory CD4+ T cells from PBMCs. The receptors were gathered from a man between 18 and 35 years old in good health. Some clones in this sample may be carry-over from other donors' samples. CDR3s include the opening cysteine and the closing phenylalanine or tryptophan. The D gene is left open where the match is weak. Clone size is shown for a subset of rows, as once, few, many or a class of expanded clone.

d_call	v_call	j_call	clone_size	cdr3_nt	cdr3_aa
NA	TRBV5-6	TRBJ2-7	NA	TGTGCCAGCAGCTTGGTGCAGGGACCATACGAGCAGTACTTC	CASSLVQGPYEQYF
NA	TRBV7-3	TRBJ2-1	NA	TGTGCCAGCAGCTCTAGCGCGAGCTCCTACAATGAGCAGTTCTTC	CASSSSASSYNEQFF
NA	TRBV4-3	TRBJ1-3	NA	TGCGCCAGCAGCCACGTAGACACGAGCTCTGGAAACACCATATATTTT	CASSHVDTSSGNTIYF
TRBD1	TRBV2	TRBJ2-7	NA	TGTGCCACCCAACAGGGGGCGAGCTCCTACGAGCAGTACTTC	CATQQGASSYEQYF
NA	TRBV5-5	TRBJ2-4	NA	TGTGCCAGCAGCTTGCTGGACATTCAGTACTTC	CASSLLDIQYF
NA	TRBV5-1	TRBJ2-7	NA	TGCGCCAGCAGCCCGGGGTTCGCTAGCGCTACCTACGAGCAGTACTTC	CASSPGFASATYEQYF
TRBD1	TRBV19	TRBJ2-7	NA	TGTGCCAGTAGTATAGGACGGACAGGCTGGAAACCCTACGAGCAGTACTTC	CASSIGRTGWKPYEQYF
TRBD1	TRBV7-3	TRBJ2-7	NA	TGTGCCAGCAGCTTACTGGACAGGGGTGGCTACGAGCAGTACTTC	CASSLLDRGGYEQYF
NA	TRBV6-1	TRBJ2-3	NA	TGTGCCAGCAGCGGCGGGGCCTACACAGATACGCAGTATTTT	CASSGGAYTDTQYF
TRBD2	TRBV4-2	TRBJ2-2	few	TGTGCCAGCAGCCCAGAGGGACTAGCGGGAGCTAACACCGGGGAGCTGTTTTTT	CASSPEGLAGANTGELFF
TRBD1	TRBV9	TRBJ1-2	NA	TGTGCCAGCAGCGTACAGGACAGGGCCCCTTACTATGGCTACACCTTC	CASSVQDRAPYYGYTF
NA	TRBV6-1	TRBJ2-3	NA	TGTGCCAGCAGTGAAGAAGGACGGTTAGGGGGGGTGACAGATACGCAGTATTTT	CASSEEGRLGGVTDTQYF
TRBD1	TRBV4-1	TRBJ1-2	NA	TGCGCCAGCAGCCGCGATTCGGACAGGGGGAAAGGCTACACCTTC	CASSRDSDRGKGYTF
NA	TRBV7-9	TRBJ2-4	NA	TGTGCCAGCAGCTATGCCGGGGCTAAAAACATTCAGTACTTC	CASSYAGAKNIQYF
NA	TRBV28	TRBJ2-3	NA	TGTGCCAGCAGCCGGAGAAGGGCAGATACGCAGTATTTT	CASSRRRADTQYF
TRBD1	TRBV2	TRBJ1-1	few	TGTGCCAGCAGTGTCGGACAGGGTACTGAAGCTTTCTTT	CASSVGQGTEAFF
NA	TRBV7-9	TRBJ2-7	many	TGTGCCAGCAGCTTAGCTGCAGGTACCTACGAGCAGTACTTC	CASSLAAGTYEQYF
NA	TRBV4-2	TRBJ1-2	few	TGTGCCAGCAGCCAAAGTCGGGGGGCTAACTATGGCTACACCTTC	CASSQSRGANYGYTF
NA	TRBV28	TRBJ2-2	NA	TGTGCCAGCAGTCCAGGACAGCCCTACCGGGAGCTGTTTTTT	CASSPGQPYRELFF
NA	TRBV28	TRBJ2-5	NA	TGTGCCAGCAGTTTAGCGCAGGGAGGGGGGGAGACCCAGTACTTC	CASSLAQGGGETQYF
TRBD2	TRBV10-2	TRBJ2-3	NA	TGCGCCAGCAGCCCGACTAGCCCCACGGATACGCAGTATTTT	CASSPTSPTDTQYF
NA	TRBV9	TRBJ2-3	NA	TGTGCCAGCAGCGCCCGCACAGATACGCAGTATTTT	CASSARTDTQYF
NA	TRBV11-2	TRBJ2-7	NA	TGTGCCAGCAGCTTGCAGCGGTTCTCCTACGAGCAGTACTTC	CASSLQRFSYEQYF
TRBD2	TRBV9	TRBJ2-3	NA	TGTGCCAGCAGCTCCACTAGCGGGATTGAAGATACGCAGTATTTT	CASSSTSGIEDTQYF
NA	TRBV27	TRBJ2-1	NA	TGTGCCAGCAGTCCGACAGCCAGGGGGGACAATGAGCAGTTCTTC	CASSPTARGDNEQFF
TRBD2	TRBV5-4	TRBJ2-3	once	TGTGCCAGCAGCTCGGGGACTACCTCGGCAGATACGCAGTATTTT	CASSSGTTSADTQYF
NA	TRBV6-5	TRBJ1-3	NA	TGTGCCAGCAGCCGATTCCAAGAAGGGGGCACCATATATTTT	CASSRFQEGGTIYF
TRBD2	TRBV7-2	TRBJ2-1	NA	TGTGCCAGCAGCCAGAGTCGGACTAGCGGATTCCTAAATGAGCAGTTCTTC	CASSQSRTSGFLNEQFF
NA	TRBV2	TRBJ2-7	NA	TGTGCCAGCAGTTACCACTACGAGCAGTACTTC	CASSYHYEQYF
NA	TRBV5-5	TRBJ2-4	NA	TGTGCCAGCAGCCGACAGTTCCTAGCCAAAAACATTCAGTACTTC	CASSRQFLAKNIQYF
NA	TRBV7-9	TRBJ2-3	NA	TGTGCCAGCAGGGCCGGGGACGCAGATACGCAGTATTTT	CASRAGDADTQYF
NA	TRBV5-6	TRBJ2-1	NA	TGTGCCAGCAGCTTGAGACGCAATGAGCAGTTCTTC	CASSLRRNEQFF
NA	TRBV4-2	TRBJ1-1	NA	TGTGCCAGCAGCTCTAGAGGACGGGGGGACACTGAAGCTTTCTTT	CASSSRGRGDTEAFF
NA	TRBV5-4	TRBJ1-1	NA	TGTGCCAGCAGCGCCCGACGGGACTCTCATGAAGCTTTCTTT	CASSARRDSHEAFF
TRBD2	TRBV5-6	TRBJ2-5	NA	TGTGCCAGCAGCCTCCTGGGGGGGGAGACCCAGTACTTC	CASSLLGGETQYF
NA	TRBV29-1	TRBJ1-1	NA	TGCAGCGTTGAAAGGGGGGGAACTGAAGCTTTCTTT	CSVERGGTEAFF
NA	TRBV6-6	TRBJ2-7	NA	TGTGCCAGCAACCCTAGGGTCCATGACGAGCAGTACTTC	CASNPRVHDEQYF
NA	TRBV29-1	TRBJ2-7	NA	TGCAGCGTCCGACGGGCCTCCTACGAGCAGTACTTC	CSVRRASYEQYF
NA	TRBV4-1	TRBJ2-2	once	TGCGCCAGCAGCCAAAACCCGAGTCCAATCGGGGAGCTGTTTTTT	CASSQNPSPIGELFF
NA	TRBV27	TRBJ2-3	NA	TGTGCCAGCAGTCCCGTAGGTTTTGATACGCAGTATTTT	CASSPVGFDTQYF
TRBD1	TRBV5-1	TRBJ2-7	NA	TGCGCCAGCAGCCGACAGGGGGACTACGAGCAGTACTTC	CASSRQGDYEQYF
TRBD2	TRBV5-4	TRBJ2-7	few	TGTGCCAGCAGCTTGGAGGCAGCGGGAGGGTCCTACGAGCAGTACTTC	CASSLEAAGGSYEQYF